This passage covers 31 T cell receptor beta chains from one sample sequenced in a study of T-cell reconstitution after alpha-beta-depleted transplantation in children. As it was prepared, the TCRbeta library received unique molecular identifiers. From the PCR reads, TCRdb called clonotypes with MiXCR, one entry per CDR3 protein. The sample has about 980,000 distinct CDR3 sequences, roughly 29% seen once; the top ten hold roughly 30%. The sample was PBMCs, mostly from graft donor cells, taken 360 days after TCRalphabeta/CD19-depleted stem cell transplant. The receptors shown here come from a boy in the first two years of life who had a stem cell transplant for SCID, so the T cells may come from the graft donor.

The CDR3 nucleotides read TGTGCCAGCAGCTTAAGCACTAGCGGGTCCCACGAGCAGTACTTC. Its translation is CASSLSTSGSHEQYF. V is TRBV7-2 and J is TRBJ2-7, with TRBD2 identical over 9 bases. V lost 2 bases and J lost 5; bases outside the gene matches: 7. The CDR3 extends over 15 amino acids. Germline V gene sequence: CDR1 SGHTA, CDR2 FQGNSA.

The genes are TRBV30 and TRBJ2-1; 8 bases agree with TRBD1. Germline trimming cut 2 bases from V and 0 bases from J; bases unmatched to any gene: 9. Looked up from germline, CDR1 is GTSNPN and CDR2 is SVGIG (reference sequence). The CDR3 runs to 17 residues. In DNA form, the CDR3 reads TGTGCCTGGAGTAGGTCCCTAACAGGGGGCTCCTACAATGAGCAGTTCTTC. It codes for CAWSRSLTGGSYNEQFF.

CDR3 region: CASSLESRAGAPDTQYF. DNA of the CDR3: TGTGCCAGCAGTTTAGAAAGTCGGGCAGGAGCGCCAGATACGCAGTATTTT. The chain combines TRBV12-3 or TRBV12-4 with TRBJ2-3; no firm D call. The CDR3 consists of 17 residues. Between the trimmed V and J ends, which lost 1 base and 4 bases, there was a span of 18 bases.

V gene TRBV25-1 combines with J gene TRBJ2-3; no clear D gene. Trimming removed 4 bases from V and 2 bases from J, with 10 bases in between. CDR3 length: 14 amino acids. Germline values: CDR1 MGHDK, CDR2 SYGVNS. The CDR3 loop reads CASSVRSATDTQYF. The CDR3 bases are TGTGCCAGCAGTGTGCGGTCGGCCACAGATACGCAGTATTTT.

A few counts support this clonotype. The chain joins TRBV11-2 to TRBJ2-3, with D possibly being TRBD2 (6 bases). In germline, CDR1 is SGHAT, CDR2 FQNNGV. The CDR3 has 16 amino acids. V lost 0 bases to trimming and J lost 0 bases, with 10 bases between them. The CDR3 reads CASSLEASVSTDTQYF. DNA for the CDR3: TGTGCCAGCAGCTTAGAAGCTAGCGTAAGCACAGATACGCAGTATTTT.

This clonotype was found once. This chain connects TRBV28 to TRBJ1-6; 7 bases agree with TRBD1. V dropped 5 bases and J dropped 8; count of bases not matched to a gene: 9. CDR1 is MDHEN and CDR2 is SYDVKM in the germline V gene. This CDR3 is 15 amino acids long. CDR3 nucleotide sequence: TGTGCCAGCAGTCCCCTTCGGCAGGGGGATTCACCCCTCCACTTT. Its protein product is CASSPLRQGDSPLHF. Drawing the rest from reference TRBV28 and TRBJ1-6, the complete variable domain is DVKVTQSSRYLVKRTGEKVFLECVQDMDHENMFWYRQDPGLGLRLIYFSYDVKMKEKGDIPEGYSVSREKKERFSLILESASTNQTSMYLCASSPLRQGDSPLHFGNGTRLTVT.

There are a few counts of this clonotype. The rearrangement uses TRBV6-2 or TRBV6-3 and TRBJ2-1, with 8 bases matching TRBD1. The CDR3 consists of 13 residues. CDR1 is MNHEY, CDR2 SVGEGT, per germline. Trimming took 4 bases from V and 7 from J; bases not matched to a gene: 3. In DNA form, the CDR3 reads TGTGCCAGCAGTTCGGGACAGGTTAATGAGCAGTTCTTC. It codes for CASSSGQVNEQFF.

This rearrangement joins TRBV4-3 to TRBJ1-1; tentatively, D is TRBD1 (5 bases). The germline CDR1 and CDR2 sequences are LGHNA and YSLEER. The CDR3 is made up of 16 amino acids. V gave up 4 bases and J gave up 5 bases, with 20 bases separating them. The CDR3 DNA reads TGCGCCAGCAGCCCAGGGACTGCGATAATGAGAACTGAAGCTTTCTTT. It yields the protein CASSPGTAIMRTEAFF.

V is TRBV20-1 and J is TRBJ2-7, with 9 bases identical to TRBD1. The CDR3 has 14 amino acids. Germline assignment: CDR1 DFQATT and CDR2 SNEGSKA (reference sequence). V was clipped by 6 bases and J by 0 bases; unmatched bases: 6. The CDR3 is CSAWDREASYEQYF. The CDR3 nucleotides are TGCAGTGCCTGGGACAGGGAGGCCTCCTACGAGCAGTACTTC.

The rearrangement joins TRBV12-3 or TRBV12-4 to TRBJ1-1; D ambiguous. There are 15 residues in the CDR3. Trimming took 3 bases from V and 5 from J, leaving 16 bases between them. DNA for the CDR3: TGTGCCAGCAGTTTCCACCACCTATCGGGGACTGAAGCTTTCTTT. Translation gives CASSFHHLSGTEAFF.

The chain carries TRBV29-1 and TRBJ2-1; weak D call: TRBD2 (5 bases). With 3 bases removed from V and 2 bases from J, the gap between germline ends came to 20 bases. Germline V gene lookup returns CDR1 SQVTM and CDR2 ANQGSEA. This CDR3 is 17 amino acids long. This CDR3 reads CSVDPQLPGRTYNEQFF. Here the CDR3 DNA reads TGCAGCGTTGACCCTCAGCTACCGGGAAGAACCTACAATGAGCAGTTCTTC.

This rearrangement joins TRBV9 to TRBJ1-4; no definite D call. The V end lost 2 bases, the J end lost 8 bases, and 13 bases lay between the germline ends. This CDR3 is built from 14 residues. Germline CDR1 is SGDLS and CDR2 is YYNGEE. CDR3: CASSVGSGREKLFF. CDR3 nucleotides: TGTGCCAGCAGCGTCGGGTCGGGAAGGGAAAAACTGTTTTTT. Supplemented by reference TRBV9 and TRBJ1-4, the full variable domain reads DSGVTQTPKHLITATGQRVTLRCSPRSGDLSVYWYQQSLDQGLQFLIQYYNGEERAKGNILERFSAQQFPDLHSELNLSSLELGDSALYFCASSVGSGREKLFFGSGTQLSVL.

In its sample, this clonotype was seen a few times. This chain connects TRBV12-3 or TRBV12-4 to TRBJ1-4; 7 bases are a match to TRBD1. With 6 bases clipped from V and 4 bases from J, the junction kept 8 bases outside the gene matches. The CDR3 is 15 amino acids. The CDR3 sequence is CASSPGTVNNEKLFF. CDR3 bases: TGTGCCAGCAGCCCCGGGACAGTTAATAATGAAAAACTGTTTTTT.

This chain joins TRBV13 and TRBJ1-2, with D hard to call. This CDR3 has 12 amino acids. Trimming removed 2 bases from V and 8 bases from J, with 9 bases in between. CDR1 and CDR2 from the germline V gene are PRHDT and FYEKMQ (reference sequence). The CDR3 loop is CASSLNGRGYTF. The DNA for the CDR3 is TGTGCCAGCAGCTTAAATGGCCGGGGCTACACCTTC.

This clonotype has only a few counts. This chain joins TRBV6-5 and TRBJ1-1; maybe TRBD1 (5 bases). The CDR3 loop spans 13 amino acids. V gave up 0 bases and J gave up 7 bases, with 9 bases separating them. Germline values: CDR1 MNHEY, CDR2 SVGAGI. The CDR3 DNA reads TGTGCCAGCAGTTACTCTTTCGGGGGTGAAGCTTTCTTT. It yields the protein CASSYSFGGEAFF.

The chain joins TRBV20-1 to TRBJ2-5, with 10 bases matching TRBD2. V shed 5 bases, J shed 1 base, and the junction held 7 bases outside the gene matches. Per the germline V gene, CDR1 is DFQATT and CDR2 is SNEGSKA (reference sequence). This CDR3 has 15 amino acids. The CDR3 loop is CSAGQAGGLQETQYF. Here the CDR3 DNA reads TGCAGTGCTGGACAAGCGGGGGGGCTCCAAGAGACCCAGTACTTC.

This clonotype came up a few times. The chain joins TRBV29-1 to TRBJ1-2; TRBD1 matches at 7 bases. The CDR3 runs to 16 residues. The V gene's germline CDR1 is SQVTM and CDR2 ANQGSEA. The ends lost 6 bases at V and 5 bases at J; junction bases unmatched: 18. CDR3 loop: CSVFSVSGQDLYGYTF. The CDR3 region has the DNA TGCAGCGTGTTTTCGGTTTCCGGACAGGATCTATATGGCTACACCTTC.

This chain links TRBV6-2 or TRBV6-3 with TRBJ2-1; D may be TRBD1 (5 bases). Germline assignment: CDR1 MNHEY and CDR2 SVGEGT. Between the trimmed V and J ends, which lost 7 bases and 4 bases, there was a span of 14 bases. The CDR3 covers 14 residues. In nucleotides, the CDR3 is TGTGCCAGCACAGACAGACCTCCATACAATGAGCAGTTCTTC. It encodes CASTDRPPYNEQFF.

The chain combines TRBV10-3 with TRBJ2-3; 7 bases fit TRBD1. J was trimmed by 1 base and V by 6 bases; bases with no gene match: 10. CDR3 length equals 16 residues. From germline, CDR1 is ENHRY and CDR2 SYGVKD. In DNA form, the CDR3 reads TGTGCCATCAGCGCAGAGGGGGCGCGGGGCACAGATACGCAGTATTTT. Translation gives CAISAEGARGTDTQYF.

This clonotype was seen at least ten times. The chain employs TRBV27 and TRBJ2-2, with D unresolved. This CDR3 contains 13 residues. V was trimmed by 6 bases and J by 5 bases, leaving 10 bases between them. The germline V gene encodes CDR1 MNHEY and CDR2 SMNVEV (reference sequence). The CDR3 protein is CASSLSGTGELFF. The DNA for the CDR3 is TGTGCCAGCAGCTTGAGTGGGACCGGGGAGCTGTTTTTT.

In this sample, this clonotype turned up a few times. The chain has TRBV12-3 or TRBV12-4 and TRBJ1-2; no firm D call. V lost 4 bases and J 3 bases, leaving 6 bases between the germline ends. This CDR3 is 12 amino acids long. As DNA, the CDR3 is TGTGCCAGCAGTTGGAGTGACTATGGCTACACCTTC. Encoded protein: CASSWSDYGYTF.

The rearrangement joins TRBV20-1 to TRBJ2-4, with 7 positions matching TRBD1. In germline, CDR1 is DFQATT, CDR2 SNEGSKA (reference sequence). The CDR3 loop spans 16 amino acids. Losses at the gene ends were 3 bases for V and 1 base for J; bases not matched to a gene: 9. The DNA of the CDR3 is TGCAGTGCTAGTTTGACAGGGTGGTTGGCCAAAAACATTCAGTACTTC. Its protein product is CSASLTGWLAKNIQYF.

This clonotype occurred many times. This chain connects TRBV5-1 to TRBJ2-2; 7 nucleotides line up with TRBD1. V lost 4 bases, J lost 2 bases, and 5 bases stayed unmatched. This CDR3 region has 15 residues. The V gene's germline CDR1 is SGHRS and CDR2 YFSETQ. CDR3: CASSPRDSNTGELFF. The DNA for the CDR3 is TGCGCCAGCAGCCCACGGGACAGTAACACCGGGGAGCTGTTTTTT.

This clonotype was seen a handful of times. This sequence joins TRBV24-1 and TRBJ2-2; D remains unclear. This CDR3 is built from 12 residues. Germline V lookup: CDR1 KGHDR, CDR2 SFDVKD. V lost 5 bases to trimming and J lost 6 bases, with 6 bases between them. The CDR3 reads CATSAVSGELFF. CDR3 nucleotide sequence: TGTGCCACCAGTGCGGTGTCCGGGGAGCTGTTTTTT.

The rearrangement links TRBV6-2 or TRBV6-3 to TRBJ1-2; D perhaps matches TRBD1 (6 bases). The CDR3 is made up of 15 amino acids. V gave up 0 bases and J gave up 2 bases, with 10 bases separating them. Germline values: CDR1 MNHEY, CDR2 SVGEGT. The CDR3 loop reads CASSYSGGQNYGYTF. CDR3 nucleotide sequence: TGTGCCAGCAGTTACTCGGGCGGACAGAACTATGGCTACACCTTC.

The genes are TRBV15 and TRBJ1-5; TRBD1 matches at 7 bases. Germline V gene sequence: CDR1 LNHNV, CDR2 YYDKDF (reference sequence). The CDR3 contains 16 residues. V lost 0 bases, J lost 11 bases, and 13 bases stayed unmatched. CDR3 in amino acids: CATSRDRDRGLSAQHF. For the CDR3, the DNA is TGTGCCACCAGCAGAGACCGGGACAGAGGGCTGTCGGCCCAGCATTTT.

CDR3 region: CASSPRAGGPGETQYF. The CDR3 DNA follows: TGCGCCAGCAGCCCGAGAGCGGGGGGGCCCGGAGAGACCCAGTACTTC. This chain joins TRBV5-1 and TRBJ2-5, with 10 bases fitting TRBD2. CDR3 length: 16 amino acids. With V trimmed by 4 bases and J by 4 bases, 10 bases remained unmatched. Germline values: CDR1 SGHRS, CDR2 YFSETQ.

The chain is built from TRBV29-1 and TRBJ2-1, with TRBD2 identical over 9 bases. J lost 8 bases, V lost 3 bases, and 11 bases had no gene match. Germline assignment: CDR1 SQVTM and CDR2 ANQGSEA. CDR3 length equals 15 residues. In DNA, the CDR3 is TGCAGCGTTGACGACGCGCGGGGGGGCTTGCATGAGCAGTTCTTC. Translating gives CSVDDARGGLHEQFF.

CDR3 nucleotide sequence: TGCAGTGCTATGGTCAGCGGGACTCTCACAGATACGCAGTATTTT. It yields the protein CSAMVSGTLTDTQYF. This chain connects TRBV20-1 to TRBJ2-3; TRBD2 matches at 7 bases. Per the germline V gene, CDR1 is DFQATT and CDR2 is SNEGSKA (reference sequence). J lost 2 bases, V lost 4 bases, and 9 bases had no gene match. This CDR3 spans 15 amino acids.

This clonotype has only a few counts. The chain combines TRBV28 with TRBJ2-1; D unresolved. The CDR3 sequence is 16 residues long. V lost 1 base and J lost 7, with 17 bases in between. Germline V CDR1 and CDR2: MDHEN, SYDVKM. The CDR3 DNA reads as TGTGCCAGCAGTTTATTCCCCAATACTAACTGGAATGAGCAGTTCTTC. Its translation is CASSLFPNTNWNEQFF.

This chain connects TRBV29-1 to TRBJ2-3, with D perhaps assigned TRBD1 or TRBD2 (6 bases each). The ends were cut back, 4 bases at V and 1 base at J, with 12 bases in the middle. The CDR3 runs to 14 residues. CDR1 is SQVTM, CDR2 ANQGSEA, per germline. In DNA form, the CDR3 reads TGCAGCGTTGGGGGGGCGCTGGGCACAGATACGCAGTATTTT. The encoded protein is CSVGGALGTDTQYF.